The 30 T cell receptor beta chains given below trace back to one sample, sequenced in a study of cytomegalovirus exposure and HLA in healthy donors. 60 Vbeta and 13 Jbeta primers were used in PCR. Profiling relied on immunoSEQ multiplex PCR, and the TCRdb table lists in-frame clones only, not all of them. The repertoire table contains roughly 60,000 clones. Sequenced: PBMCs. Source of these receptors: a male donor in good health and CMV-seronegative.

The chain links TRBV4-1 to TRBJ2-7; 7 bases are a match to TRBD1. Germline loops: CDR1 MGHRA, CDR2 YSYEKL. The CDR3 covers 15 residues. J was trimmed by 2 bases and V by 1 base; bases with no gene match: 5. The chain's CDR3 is CASSQGGGRAYEQYF. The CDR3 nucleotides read TGCGCCAGCAGCCAAGGAGGGGGCCGCGCCTACGAGCAGTACTTC.

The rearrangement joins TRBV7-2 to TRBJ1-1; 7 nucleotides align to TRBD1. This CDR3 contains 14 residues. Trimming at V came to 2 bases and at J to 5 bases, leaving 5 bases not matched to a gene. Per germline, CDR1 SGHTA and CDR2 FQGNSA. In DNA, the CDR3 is TGTGCCAGCAGCTTAAAGTCAGGGGGAACTGAAGCTTTCTTT. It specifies CASSLKSGGTEAFF.

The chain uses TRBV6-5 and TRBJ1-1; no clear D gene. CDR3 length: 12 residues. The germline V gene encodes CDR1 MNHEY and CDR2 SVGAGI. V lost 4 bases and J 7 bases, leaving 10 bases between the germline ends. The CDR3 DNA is TGTGCCAGCAGTTCTACAGCAGTTGAAGCTTTCTTT. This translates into CASSSTAVEAFF.

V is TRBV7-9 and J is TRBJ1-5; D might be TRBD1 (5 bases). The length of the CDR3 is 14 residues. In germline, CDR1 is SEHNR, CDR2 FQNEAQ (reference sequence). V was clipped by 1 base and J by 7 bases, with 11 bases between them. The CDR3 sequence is CASSLDRIDQPQHF. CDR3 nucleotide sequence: TGTGCCAGCAGCTTAGACAGGATCGACCAGCCCCAGCATTTT.

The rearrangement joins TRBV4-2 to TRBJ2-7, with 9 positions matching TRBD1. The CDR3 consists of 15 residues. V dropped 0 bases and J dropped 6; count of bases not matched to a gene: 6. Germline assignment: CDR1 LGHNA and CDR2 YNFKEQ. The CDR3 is CASSQEGTGGVEQYF. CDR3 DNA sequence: TGTGCCAGCAGCCAAGAGGGAACAGGGGGCGTCGAGCAGTACTTC.

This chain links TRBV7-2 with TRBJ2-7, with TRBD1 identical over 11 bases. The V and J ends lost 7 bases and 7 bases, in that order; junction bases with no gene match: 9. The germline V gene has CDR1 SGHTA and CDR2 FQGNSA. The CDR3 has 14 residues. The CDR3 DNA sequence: TGTGCCAGCAACAGGGACAGGGGGTCCCAGGAGCAGTACTTC. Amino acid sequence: CASNRDRGSQEQYF.

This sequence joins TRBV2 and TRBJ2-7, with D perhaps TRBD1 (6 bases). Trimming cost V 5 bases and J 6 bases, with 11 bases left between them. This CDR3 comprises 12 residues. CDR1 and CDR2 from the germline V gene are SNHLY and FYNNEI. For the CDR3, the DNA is TGTGCCAGCAGTAATGACAGGACCGAGCAGTACTTC. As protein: CASSNDRTEQYF. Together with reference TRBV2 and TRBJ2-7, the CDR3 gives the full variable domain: EPEVTQTPSHQVTQMGQEVILRCVPISNHLYFYWYRQILGQKVEFLVSFYNNEISEKSEIFDDQFSVERPDGSNFTLKIRSTKLEDSAMYFCASSNDRTEQYFGPGTRLTVT.

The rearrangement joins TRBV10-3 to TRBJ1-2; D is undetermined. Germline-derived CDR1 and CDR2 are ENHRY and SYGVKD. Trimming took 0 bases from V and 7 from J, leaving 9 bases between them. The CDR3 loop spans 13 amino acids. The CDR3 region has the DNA TGTGCCATCAGTGAGTCGCAGCGTGCTGGCTACACCTTC. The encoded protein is CAISESQRAGYTF.

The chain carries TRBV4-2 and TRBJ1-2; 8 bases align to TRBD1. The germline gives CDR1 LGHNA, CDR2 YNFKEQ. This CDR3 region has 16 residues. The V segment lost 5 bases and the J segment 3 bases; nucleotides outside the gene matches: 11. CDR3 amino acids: CASSLVGTGLHYGYTF. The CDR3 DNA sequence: TGTGCCAGCAGCTTGGTAGGGACAGGTCTTCACTATGGCTACACCTTC.

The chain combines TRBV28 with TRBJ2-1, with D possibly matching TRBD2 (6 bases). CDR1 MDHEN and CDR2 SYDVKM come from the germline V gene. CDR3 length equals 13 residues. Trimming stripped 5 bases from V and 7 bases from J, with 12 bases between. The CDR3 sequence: CASSVTRRNEQFF. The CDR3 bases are TGTGCCAGCAGTGTGACTAGAAGGAATGAGCAGTTCTTC.

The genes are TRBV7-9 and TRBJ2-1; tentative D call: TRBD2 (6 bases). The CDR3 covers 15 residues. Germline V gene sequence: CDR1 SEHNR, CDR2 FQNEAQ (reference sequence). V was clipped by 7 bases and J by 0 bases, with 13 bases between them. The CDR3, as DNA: TGTGCCAGCACCCCGGGTAGCGGCTCCTACAATGAGCAGTTCTTC. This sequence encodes CASTPGSGSYNEQFF.

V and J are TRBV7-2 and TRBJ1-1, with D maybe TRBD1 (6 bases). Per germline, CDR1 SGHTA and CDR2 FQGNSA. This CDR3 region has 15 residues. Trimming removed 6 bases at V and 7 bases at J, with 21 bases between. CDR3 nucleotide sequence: TGTGCCAGCAGGACAAACAGGGCCGTGAACGGTGAAGCTTTCTTT. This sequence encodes CASRTNRAVNGEAFF.

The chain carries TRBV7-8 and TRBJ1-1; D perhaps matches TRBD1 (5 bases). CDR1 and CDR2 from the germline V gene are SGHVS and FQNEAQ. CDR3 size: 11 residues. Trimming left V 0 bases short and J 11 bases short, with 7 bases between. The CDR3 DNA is TGTGCCAGCAGCTTAGCGGGGCAGGCTTTCTTT. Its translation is CASSLAGQAFF.

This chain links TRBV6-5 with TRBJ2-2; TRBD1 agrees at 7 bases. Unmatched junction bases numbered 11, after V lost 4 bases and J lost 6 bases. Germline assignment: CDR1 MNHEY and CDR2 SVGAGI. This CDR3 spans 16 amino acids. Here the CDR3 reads CASSLQGLKFAGELFF. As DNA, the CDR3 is TGTGCCAGCAGTTTACAGGGGTTAAAGTTCGCCGGGGAGCTGTTTTTT.

CDR3 residues: CAISSGQGVTDTQYF. The CDR3 DNA follows: TGTGCCATCAGTAGTGGACAGGGGGTTACGGATACGCAGTATTTT. The rearrangement joins TRBV10-3 to TRBJ2-3, with 10 bases that match TRBD1. V lost 5 bases to trimming and J lost 6 bases; unmatched junction nucleotides: 8. The V gene's germline CDR1 is ENHRY and CDR2 SYGVKD. The CDR3 length is 15 residues.

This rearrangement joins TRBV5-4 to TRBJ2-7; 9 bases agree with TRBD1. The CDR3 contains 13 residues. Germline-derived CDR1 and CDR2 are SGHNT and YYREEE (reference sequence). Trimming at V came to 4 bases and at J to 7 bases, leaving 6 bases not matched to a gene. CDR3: CASSGQGIEEQYF. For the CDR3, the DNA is TGTGCCAGCAGCGGACAGGGGATCGAGGAGCAGTACTTC.

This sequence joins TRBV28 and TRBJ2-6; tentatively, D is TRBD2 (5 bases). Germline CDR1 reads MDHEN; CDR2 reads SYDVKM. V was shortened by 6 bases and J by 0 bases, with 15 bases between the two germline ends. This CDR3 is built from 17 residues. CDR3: CASRRRDANSGANVLTF. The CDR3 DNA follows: TGTGCCAGCAGACGACGGGATGCCAACTCTGGGGCCAACGTCCTGACTTTC.

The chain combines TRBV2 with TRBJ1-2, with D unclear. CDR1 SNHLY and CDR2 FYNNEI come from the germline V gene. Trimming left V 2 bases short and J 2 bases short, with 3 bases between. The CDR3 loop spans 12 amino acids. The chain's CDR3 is CASSEQNYGYTF. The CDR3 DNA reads TGTGCCAGCAGTGAACAGAACTATGGCTACACCTTC. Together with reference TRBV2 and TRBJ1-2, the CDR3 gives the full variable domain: EPEVTQTPSHQVTQMGQEVILRCVPISNHLYFYWYRQILGQKVEFLVSFYNNEISEKSEIFDDQFSVERPDGSNFTLKIRSTKLEDSAMYFCASSEQNYGYTFGSGTRLTVV.

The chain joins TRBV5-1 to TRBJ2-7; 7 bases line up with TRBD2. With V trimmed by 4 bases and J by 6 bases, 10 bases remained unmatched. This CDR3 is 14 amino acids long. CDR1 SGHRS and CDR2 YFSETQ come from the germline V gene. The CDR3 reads CASSPGGLRGEQYF. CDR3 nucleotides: TGCGCCAGCAGCCCGGGGGGACTTAGGGGCGAGCAGTACTTC.

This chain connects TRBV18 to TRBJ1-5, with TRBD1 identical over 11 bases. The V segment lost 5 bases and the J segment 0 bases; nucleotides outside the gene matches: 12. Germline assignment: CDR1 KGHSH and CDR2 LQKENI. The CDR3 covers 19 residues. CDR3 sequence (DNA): TGTGCCAGCTCATTCTCCGGGACAGGGGGTTACTATAGCAATCAGCCCCAGCATTTT. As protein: CASSFSGTGGYYSNQPQHF.

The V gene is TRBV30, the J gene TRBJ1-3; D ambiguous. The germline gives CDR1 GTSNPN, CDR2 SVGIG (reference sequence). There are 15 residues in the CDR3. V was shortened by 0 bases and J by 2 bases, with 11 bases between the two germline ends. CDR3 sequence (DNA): TGTGCCTGGAGTGTATATTGGGGAGCTGGAAACACCATATATTTT. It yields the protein CAWSVYWGAGNTIYF. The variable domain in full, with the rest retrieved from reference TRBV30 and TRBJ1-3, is SQTIHQWPATLVQPVGSPLSLECTVEGTSNPNLYWYRQAAGRGLQLLFYSVGIGQISSEVPQNLSASRPQDRQFILSSKKLLLSDSGFYLCAWSVYWGAGNTIYFGEGSWLTVV.

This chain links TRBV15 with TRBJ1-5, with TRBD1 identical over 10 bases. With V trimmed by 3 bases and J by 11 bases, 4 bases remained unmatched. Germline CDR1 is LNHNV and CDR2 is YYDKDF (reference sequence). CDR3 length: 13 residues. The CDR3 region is CATSRDRGVTQHF. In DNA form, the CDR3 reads TGTGCCACCAGCAGGGACAGGGGGGTGACCCAGCATTTT.

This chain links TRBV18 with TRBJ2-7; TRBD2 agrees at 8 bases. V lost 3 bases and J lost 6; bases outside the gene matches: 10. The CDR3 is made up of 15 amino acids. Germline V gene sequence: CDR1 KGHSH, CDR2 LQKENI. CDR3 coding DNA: TGTGCCAGCTCACCGCCTAGCGGGTCGGCAGGCGAGCAGTACTTC. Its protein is CASSPPSGSAGEQYF. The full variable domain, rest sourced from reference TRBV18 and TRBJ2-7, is NAGVMQNPRHLVRRRGQEARLRCSPMKGHSHVYWYRQLPEEGLKFMVYLQKENIIDESGMPKERFSAEFPKEGPSILRIQQVVRGDSAAYFCASSPPSGSAGEQYFGPGTRLTVT.

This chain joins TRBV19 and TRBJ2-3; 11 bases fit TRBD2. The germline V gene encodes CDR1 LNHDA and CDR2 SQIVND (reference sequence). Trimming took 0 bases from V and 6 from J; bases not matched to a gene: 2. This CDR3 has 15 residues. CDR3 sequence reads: CASSIETSGVDTQYF. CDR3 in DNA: TGTGCCAGTAGTATAGAGACTAGCGGGGTTGATACGCAGTATTTT.

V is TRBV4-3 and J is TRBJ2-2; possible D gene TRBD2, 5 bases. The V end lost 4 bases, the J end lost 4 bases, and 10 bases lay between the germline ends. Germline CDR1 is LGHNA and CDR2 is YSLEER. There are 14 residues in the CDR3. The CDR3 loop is CASSRERGTGELFF. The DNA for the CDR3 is TGCGCCAGCAGCCGCGAACGGGGCACCGGGGAGCTGTTTTTT.

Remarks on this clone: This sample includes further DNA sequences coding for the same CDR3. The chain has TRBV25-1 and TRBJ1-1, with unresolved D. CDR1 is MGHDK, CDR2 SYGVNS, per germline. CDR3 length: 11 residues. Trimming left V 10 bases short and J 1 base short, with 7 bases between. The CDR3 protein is CATTRNTEAFF. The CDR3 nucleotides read TGTGCCACCACACGGAACACTGAAGCTTTCTTT.

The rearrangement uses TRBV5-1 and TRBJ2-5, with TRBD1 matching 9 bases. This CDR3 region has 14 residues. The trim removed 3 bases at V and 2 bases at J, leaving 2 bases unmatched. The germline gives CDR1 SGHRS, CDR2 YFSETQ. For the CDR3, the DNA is TGCGCCAGCAGCTCGGGGACAGGGCAAGAGACCCAGTACTTC. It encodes CASSSGTGQETQYF.

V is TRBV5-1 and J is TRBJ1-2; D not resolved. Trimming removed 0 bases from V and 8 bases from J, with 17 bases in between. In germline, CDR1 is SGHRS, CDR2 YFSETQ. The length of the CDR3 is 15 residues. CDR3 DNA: TGCGCCAGCAGCTTGGAGCCGGGGAGGATGGGGGGCTACACCTTC. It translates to CASSLEPGRMGGYTF. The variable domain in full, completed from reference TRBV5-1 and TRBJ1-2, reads KAGVTQTPRYLIKTRGQQVTLSCSPISGHRSVSWYQQTPGQGLQFLFEYFSETQRNKGNFPGRFSGRQFSNSRSEMNVSTLELGDSALYLCASSLEPGRMGGYTFGSGTRLTVV.

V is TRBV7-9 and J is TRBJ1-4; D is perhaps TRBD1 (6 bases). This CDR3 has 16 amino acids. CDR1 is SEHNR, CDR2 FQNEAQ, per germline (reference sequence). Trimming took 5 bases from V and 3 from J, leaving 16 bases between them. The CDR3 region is CASSRGAGEPNEKLFF. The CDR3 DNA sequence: TGTGCCAGCAGCCGAGGGGCAGGGGAACCTAATGAAAAACTGTTTTTT.

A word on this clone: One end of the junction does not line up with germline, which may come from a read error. In DNA form, the CDR3 reads TGTGCCGGCAGACCCTTTCAGGGGACAGAGACCCAGTACTTC. It yields the protein CAGRPFQGTETQYF. This chain links TRBV7-9 with TRBJ2-5; the D gene is possibly TRBD1 (6 bases). CDR1 and CDR2 (germline): SEHNR, FQNEAQ (reference sequence). The CDR3 contains 14 residues.